What follows are 12 T cell receptor beta chains derived from one specimen sequenced in a study of CD8+ T cells in alopecia areata (dated by TCRdb to the late 2010s). The method behind the library was the immunoSEQ multiplex PCR assay. To provide template for TCR sequencing, every sample had RNA extracted and reverse transcribed into cDNA. Drawn from immuneACCESS, this table holds only the in-frame rearrangements with V and J called that TCRdb kept. Clones are partly lost; checked studies trace under half to an unresolved V gene and leave the rest unexplained. This sample has approximately 180,000 clones in its table, and roughly 60% of those were observed once. Of the sample, approximately 1.7% is held by the ten largest clones. The time point label for this specimen denotes: baseline before oral tofacitinib. The sample here was CD4+ T cells sorted from blood, taken at week 0. The receptors come from a human donor with alopecia areata.

The V call is TRBV6-5, the J call TRBJ2-5; maybe TRBD1 (6 bases). Germline V gene data show CDR1 as MNHEY and CDR2 as SVGAGI. This CDR3 spans 13 amino acids. V was pared by 8 bases and J by 2 bases, with 12 bases between. In DNA, the CDR3 is TGTGCCAGCTCTCAAGGACAGCAAGAGACCCAGTACTTC. It yields the protein CASSQGQQETQYF.

The J gene is TRBJ2-7, the V gene TRBV7-6, with 8 bases that match TRBD2. V shed 1 base, J shed 4 bases, and the junction held 6 bases outside the gene matches. This CDR3 is 15 amino acids long. Germline V lookup: CDR1 SGHVS, CDR2 FNYEAQ. The CDR3 DNA follows: TGTGCCAGCAGCTTAGTAGCGGGGAAGGGTTACGAGCAGTACTTC. Translated: CASSLVAGKGYEQYF.

The CDR3 protein is CASSPTQRGYTF. In DNA, the CDR3 is TGTGCCAGCAGCCCGACACAGCGGGGCTACACCTTC. V gene TRBV7-8 combines with J gene TRBJ1-2; D not resolved. Germline V gene lookup returns CDR1 SGHVS and CDR2 FQNEAQ. CDR3 length equals 12 residues. V was pared by 5 bases and J by 8 bases, with 12 bases between.

This clone has more than one count but fewer than ten. J is TRBJ2-6 and V is TRBV29-1; D gene ambiguous. This CDR3 region has 15 residues. V was shortened by 6 bases and J by 0 bases, with 12 bases between the two germline ends. The germline CDR1 and CDR2 sequences are SQVTM and ANQGSEA. CDR3 sequence reads: CSVALLSSGANVLTF. DNA for the CDR3: TGCAGCGTCGCACTCCTAAGCTCTGGGGCCAACGTCCTGACTTTC.

The V gene is TRBV27, the J gene TRBJ2-3; 14 bases line up with TRBD2. J lost 3 bases, V lost 5 bases, and 7 bases had no gene match. Germline V gene lookup returns CDR1 MNHEY and CDR2 SMNVEV (reference sequence). The CDR3 has 17 amino acids. DNA of the CDR3: TGTGCCAGCAGTCCAAGACTAGCGGGGGGGCTAACAGATACGCAGTATTTT. Encoded protein: CASSPRLAGGLTDTQYF.

The chain links TRBV20-1 to TRBJ1-2; D remains unclear. Germline V gene sequence: CDR1 DFQATT, CDR2 SNEGSKA (reference sequence). V was cut by 8 bases and J by 4 bases, with 11 bases left in between. The CDR3 loop spans 11 amino acids. CDR3 residues: CSPREGYGYTF. The CDR3 DNA reads TGCAGTCCCAGAGAGGGCTATGGCTACACCTTC.

The table lists this clone with a few counts. The chain links TRBV10-3 to TRBJ1-6; 8 bases fit TRBD1. The ends lost 10 bases at V and 9 bases at J; junction bases unmatched: 8. This CDR3 contains 13 residues. From germline, CDR1 is ENHRY and CDR2 SYGVKD. The CDR3 coding sequence is TGTGCCACCAAGGACAGGGTCGTTTCACCCCTCCACTTT. As protein: CATKDRVVSPLHF.

This clone came up a few times. This chain links TRBV18 with TRBJ1-5; tentative D call: TRBD1 (5 bases). CDR1 is KGHSH and CDR2 is LQKENI in the germline V gene. V was clipped by 3 bases and J by 5 bases, with 8 bases between them. The CDR3 loop spans 13 amino acids. The CDR3 sequence is CASSPTRDQPQHF. The DNA of the CDR3 is TGTGCCAGCTCACCTACCAGGGATCAGCCCCAGCATTTT.

The chain couples TRBV29-1 to TRBJ2-5, with D perhaps matching TRBD1 or TRBD2 (5 bases each). V lost 3 bases and J lost 5, with 10 bases in between. Germline CDR1 SQVTM, CDR2 ANQGSEA. The CDR3 is made up of 12 amino acids. CDR3 bases: TGCAGCGTTGACCGGGACGGGGAGACCCAGTACTTC. This gives the protein CSVDRDGETQYF.

This clone appeared once. This rearrangement joins TRBV11-2 to TRBJ1-6; TRBD1 aligns across 9 bases. This CDR3 is 19 amino acids long. The germline V gene encodes CDR1 SGHAT and CDR2 FQNNGV. V lost 5 bases, J lost 4 bases, and 15 bases stayed unmatched. CDR3 in DNA: TGTGCCAGCAGCCCACGACTACCGGGACAGGGCCCATATAATTCACCCCTCCACTTT. Protein sequence: CASSPRLPGQGPYNSPLHF.

This chain connects TRBV9 to TRBJ2-2; 7 positions agree with TRBD1. Germline V lookup: CDR1 SGDLS, CDR2 YYNGEE. The ends lost 3 bases at V and 2 bases at J; junction bases unmatched: 4. The CDR3 is made up of 15 amino acids. CDR3 sequence: CASSEGASNTGELFF. DNA of the CDR3: TGTGCCAGCAGCGAGGGGGCTTCCAACACCGGGGAGCTGTTTTTT.

A note on this clone: The same CDR3 is also encoded by other DNA sequences in this sample. The V call is TRBV25-1, the J call TRBJ1-2; D remains unclear. The ends were cut back, 0 bases at V and 5 bases at J, with 4 bases in the middle. CDR1 and CDR2 from the germline V gene are MGHDK and SYGVNS. The CDR3 totals 12 residues. The CDR3 nucleotides are TGTGCCAGCAGTGAATATGGTTATGGCTACACCTTC. As protein: CASSEYGYGYTF.